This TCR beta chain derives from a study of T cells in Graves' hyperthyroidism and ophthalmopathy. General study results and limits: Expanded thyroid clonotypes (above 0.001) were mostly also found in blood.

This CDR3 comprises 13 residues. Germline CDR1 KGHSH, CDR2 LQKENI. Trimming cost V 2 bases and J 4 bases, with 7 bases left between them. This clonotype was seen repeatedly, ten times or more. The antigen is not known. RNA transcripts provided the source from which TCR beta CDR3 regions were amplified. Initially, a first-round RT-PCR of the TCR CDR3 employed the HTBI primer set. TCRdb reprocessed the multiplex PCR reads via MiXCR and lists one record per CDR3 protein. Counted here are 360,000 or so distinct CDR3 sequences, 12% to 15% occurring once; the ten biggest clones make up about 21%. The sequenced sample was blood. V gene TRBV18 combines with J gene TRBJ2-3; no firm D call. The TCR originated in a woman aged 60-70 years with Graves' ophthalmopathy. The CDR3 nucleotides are TGTGCCAGCTCACCAGGGGTCCCAGATACGCAGTATTTT. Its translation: CASSPGVPDTQYF.